This entry describes one TCR beta chain. Assay used: immunoSEQ multiplex PCR; TCRdb lists only in-frame clones, some missing. The sample lists 100,000 or so clones; around 90% were seen once. The data are from a study of T cell responses to AZD1222 COVID-19 vaccine. Study information: Researchers grouped second doses given at about 4 or about 12 weeks into one pool.

Germline lookup yields CDR1 SGHRS and CDR2 YFSETQ. This CDR3 has 14 residues. J gave up 4 bases and V 4 bases, and 7 bases lay outside the gene matches. The input for sequencing was peripheral blood, taken on day 0 of AZD1222 vaccination. The chain couples TRBV5-1 to TRBJ2-7; 8 nucleotides align to TRBD1. The sequence derives from an adult in good health. CDR3 DNA: TGCGCCAGCAGCCCGGGACAGGAGCCGTACGAGCAGTACTTC. This sequence encodes CASSPGQEPYEQYF.